These T cell receptor beta chains were read from a single sample in a study of OX40 agonist ivuxolimab in advanced cancers. Sequencing used immunoSEQ multiplex PCR; TCRdb keeps in-frame clones, though not all of them. Of 20,000 to 25,000 clones listed, 80% to 90% are singletons. Sample: CD4+ or CD8+ T cells sorted from blood, taken in a trial of the OX40 agonist ivuxolimab. The source of these receptors is an adult with an advanced solid tumor such as melanoma, head and neck, liver or kidney cancer. The CDR3 runs from the conserved cysteine through the conserved F or W. Fields, in order: V gene, D gene, clone size, J gene, CDR3 protein, CDR3 DNA. D genes are given only for firm matches. Clone size appears in some rows only: once, few, many, or a class for an expanded clone.

v_gene: TRBV11-2; d_gene: .; abundance: .; j_gene: TRBJ2-6; CDR3aa: CASSLDLGPNAGANVLTF; CDR3nt: TGTGCCAGCAGCTTAGATCTAGGACCGAATGCTGGGGCCAACGTCCTGACTTTC
v_gene: TRBV28; d_gene: .; abundance: medium-sized; j_gene: TRBJ2-2; CDR3aa: CASSFPRRNTGELFF; CDR3nt: TGTGCCAGCAGCTTCCCTCGAAGGAACACCGGGGAGCTGTTTTTT
v_gene: TRBV21-1; d_gene: .; abundance: many; j_gene: TRBJ2-7; CDR3aa: CASSKWGRRGPYEQYF; CDR3nt: TGTGCCAGCAGCAAATGGGGGCGCAGGGGACCCTACGAGCAGTACTTC
v_gene: TRBV28; d_gene: TRBD1; abundance: .; j_gene: TRBJ2-3; CDR3aa: CASSFIMGQGGDTQYF; CDR3nt: TGTGCCAGCAGTTTTATTATGGGACAGGGCGGCGATACGCAGTATTTT
v_gene: TRBV27; d_gene: .; abundance: .; j_gene: TRBJ2-7; CDR3aa: CASADQDSYEQYF; CDR3nt: TGTGCCAGCGCTGATCAAGACTCCTACGAGCAGTACTTC
v_gene: TRBV11-2; d_gene: TRBD2; abundance: .; j_gene: TRBJ2-7; CDR3aa: CASSYTAGGPDEQYF; CDR3nt: TGTGCCAGCAGCTACACGGCGGGAGGGCCCGACGAGCAGTACTTC
v_gene: TRBV9; d_gene: .; abundance: .; j_gene: TRBJ2-2; CDR3aa: CASSALPQGKGNTGELFF; CDR3nt: TGTGCCAGCAGCGCCCTACCTCAGGGTAAGGGGAACACCGGGGAGCTGTTTTTT
v_gene: TRBV28; d_gene: .; abundance: .; j_gene: TRBJ1-1; CDR3aa: CASSFRAGSTEAFF; CDR3nt: TGTGCCAGCAGTTTTAGGGCAGGGAGCACTGAAGCTTTCTTT
v_gene: TRBV29-1; d_gene: .; abundance: .; j_gene: TRBJ1-2; CDR3aa: CSVVPAVDYGYTF; CDR3nt: TGCAGCGTTGTACCGGCAGTGGACTATGGCTACACCTTC
v_gene: TRBV9; d_gene: TRBD2; abundance: .; j_gene: TRBJ2-7; CDR3aa: CASSEGLAGNEQYF; CDR3nt: TGTGCCAGCAGCGAGGGACTAGCGGGAAACGAGCAGTACTTC
v_gene: TRBV29-1; d_gene: .; abundance: .; j_gene: TRBJ2-7; CDR3aa: CSVGSGANEQYF; CDR3nt: TGCAGCGTGGGGTCGGGGGCCAACGAGCAGTACTTC
v_gene: TRBV13; d_gene: TRBD2; abundance: .; j_gene: TRBJ2-7; CDR3aa: CASSYSGGGYEQYF; CDR3nt: TGTGCCAGCAGCTATAGCGGGGGGGGCTACGAGCAGTACTTC
v_gene: TRBV5-6; d_gene: TRBD2; abundance: .; j_gene: TRBJ2-7; CDR3aa: CASSLTREEQYF; CDR3nt: TGTGCCAGCAGCTTGACGCGGGAGGAGCAGTACTTC
v_gene: TRBV4-3; d_gene: TRBD1; abundance: .; j_gene: TRBJ2-7; CDR3aa: CASSQDPGGISSYEQYF; CDR3nt: TGCGCCAGCAGCCAAGATCCAGGGGGAATAAGCTCCTACGAGCAGTACTTC
v_gene: TRBV9; d_gene: .; abundance: .; j_gene: TRBJ2-1; CDR3aa: CASSVAGGGGNEQFF; CDR3nt: TGTGCCAGCAGCGTAGCCGGGGGAGGGGGCAATGAGCAGTTCTTC
v_gene: TRBV9; d_gene: .; abundance: few; j_gene: TRBJ1-1; CDR3aa: CASSVDEGLNTEAFF; CDR3nt: TGTGCCAGCAGCGTAGATGAGGGCCTGAACACTGAAGCTTTCTTT
v_gene: TRBV30; d_gene: TRBD1; abundance: .; j_gene: TRBJ1-4; CDR3aa: CALGTGESGEKLFF; CDR3nt: TGTGCCCTGGGGACAGGGGAGAGTGGTGAAAAACTGTTTTTT
v_gene: TRBV30; d_gene: .; abundance: .; j_gene: TRBJ1-5; CDR3aa: CAWITTQNPLTDCNQPQHF; CDR3nt: TGTGCCTGGATAACTACCCAAAACCCGCTGACAGACTGCAATCAGCCCCAGCATTTT
v_gene: TRBV7-9; d_gene: .; abundance: .; j_gene: TRBJ2-7; CDR3aa: CASSPQPSQGSDF; CDR3nt: TGTGCCAGCAGCCCCCAACCCAGTCAGGGGTCCGACTTC
v_gene: TRBV6-5; d_gene: .; abundance: .; j_gene: TRBJ2-3; CDR3aa: CASGDADRTDTQYF; CDR3nt: TGTGCCAGCGGGGATGCAGACCGTACAGATACGCAGTATTTT
v_gene: TRBV27; d_gene: TRBD1; abundance: few; j_gene: TRBJ1-4; CDR3aa: CASSFTGTGLLGEKLFF; CDR3nt: TGTGCCAGCAGTTTCACCGGGACAGGGCTATTAGGTGAAAAACTGTTTTTT
v_gene: TRBV5-1; d_gene: .; abundance: .; j_gene: TRBJ1-1; CDR3aa: CASSLAGGWVNTEAFF; CDR3nt: TGCGCCAGCAGCTTGGCCGGTGGGTGGGTGAACACTGAAGCTTTCTTT
v_gene: TRBV25-1; d_gene: .; abundance: .; j_gene: TRBJ2-6; CDR3aa: CASSVTGVSSGANVLTF; CDR3nt: TGTGCCAGCAGTGTAACGGGAGTCTCCTCTGGGGCCAACGTCCTGACTTTC
v_gene: TRBV4-1; d_gene: TRBD2; abundance: .; j_gene: TRBJ2-1; CDR3aa: CASSQDVAFGRGRRGNEQFF; CDR3nt: TGCGCCAGCAGCCAAGATGTGGCCTTTGGGCGGGGGAGACGTGGTAATGAGCAGTTCTTC
v_gene: TRBV7-3; d_gene: .; abundance: .; j_gene: TRBJ2-1; CDR3aa: CASSLDRDPLYNEQFF; CDR3nt: TGTGCCAGCAGCCTGGACCGGGACCCACTCTACAATGAGCAGTTCTTC
v_gene: TRBV5-4; d_gene: .; abundance: .; j_gene: TRBJ1-2; CDR3aa: CASSLVGAGGYTF; CDR3nt: TGTGCCAGCAGCTTGGTGGGGGCTGGTGGCTACACCTTC
v_gene: TRBV7-6; d_gene: .; abundance: .; j_gene: TRBJ2-2; CDR3aa: CATAGQNTGELFF; CDR3nt: TGTGCCACCGCAGGACAGAACACCGGGGAGCTGTTTTTT
v_gene: TRBV25-1; d_gene: .; abundance: few; j_gene: TRBJ2-2; CDR3aa: CASTSGKGRVAGELFF; CDR3nt: TGTGCCAGCACCTCAGGGAAGGGGAGAGTCGCCGGGGAGCTGTTTTTT
v_gene: TRBV26; d_gene: .; abundance: .; j_gene: TRBJ2-5; CDR3aa: CASSLGRETQYF; CDR3nt: TGTGCCAGCAGTTTAGGCCGAGAGACCCAGTACTTC